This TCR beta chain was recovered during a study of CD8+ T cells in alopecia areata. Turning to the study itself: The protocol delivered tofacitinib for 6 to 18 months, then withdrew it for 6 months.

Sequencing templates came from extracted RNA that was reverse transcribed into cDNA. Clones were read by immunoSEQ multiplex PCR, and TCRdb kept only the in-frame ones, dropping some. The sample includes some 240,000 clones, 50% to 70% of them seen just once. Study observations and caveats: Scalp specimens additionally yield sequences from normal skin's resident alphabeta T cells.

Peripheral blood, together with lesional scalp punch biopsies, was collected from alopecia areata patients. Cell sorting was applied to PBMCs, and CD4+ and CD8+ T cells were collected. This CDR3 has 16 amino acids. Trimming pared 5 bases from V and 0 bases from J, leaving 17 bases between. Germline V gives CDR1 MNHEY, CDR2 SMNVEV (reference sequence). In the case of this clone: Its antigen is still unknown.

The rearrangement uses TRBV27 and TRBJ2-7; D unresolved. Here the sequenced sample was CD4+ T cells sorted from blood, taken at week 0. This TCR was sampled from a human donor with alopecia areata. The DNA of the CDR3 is TGTGCCAGCAGTACACTCGGTATAGGGCTCTCCTACGAGCAGTACTTC. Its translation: CASSTLGIGLSYEQYF.